These 27 T cell receptor beta chains came from one sample sequenced in a study of OX40 agonist ivuxolimab in advanced cancers. Produced via immunoSEQ multiplex PCR; TCRdb's table is partial and in-frame only. The sample contains roughly 18,000 clones, 55% to 75% of which appear only once. Specimen: CD4+ or CD8+ T cells sorted from blood, collected in a trial of the OX40 agonist ivuxolimab. All receptors come from an adult with an advanced solid tumor such as melanoma, head and neck, liver or kidney cancer.

Here the CDR3 reads CASSPGTVAREQYF. Written as DNA, the CDR3 is TGCGCCAGCAGCCCCGGGACAGTAGCGCGGGAGCAGTACTTC. V and J are TRBV5-1 and TRBJ2-7; TRBD1 matches at 7 bases. This CDR3 comprises 14 residues. Trimming cost V 4 bases and J 7 bases; bases outside gene matches: 11. Germline V gene sequence: CDR1 SGHRS, CDR2 YFSETQ.

This clone was found once. The CDR3 is CASSQDLPRRGKETQYF. The CDR3 DNA follows: TGCGCCAGCAGCCAAGATCTCCCCCGTAGGGGCAAAGAGACCCAGTACTTC. This sequence joins TRBV4-3 and TRBJ2-5; D is perhaps TRBD1 (5 bases). The CDR3 runs to 17 residues. The germline CDR1 and CDR2 sequences are LGHNA and YSLEER. V lost 0 bases and J 3 bases, leaving 17 bases between the germline ends.

This rearrangement joins TRBV6-5 to TRBJ1-4; D gene ambiguous. The CDR3 contains 13 residues. Germline V gene sequence: CDR1 MNHEY, CDR2 SVGAGI. The germline V and J ends were trimmed by 0 bases and 8 bases, with 7 bases remaining between them. CDR3 region: CASSYSSSEKLFF. The CDR3 DNA follows: TGTGCCAGCAGTTACTCGAGTTCGGAAAAACTGTTTTTT.

V and J are TRBV28 and TRBJ2-3; D gene unclear. Per the germline V gene, CDR1 is MDHEN and CDR2 is SYDVKM. This CDR3 region has 15 residues. V shed 5 bases and J shed 1 base, with 13 bases lying between them. DNA for the CDR3: TGTGCCAGCAGTATTCGCCCCGGCGGCACAGATACGCAGTATTTT. It codes for CASSIRPGGTDTQYF.

V usage is TRBV18 and J usage is TRBJ2-2; 10 nucleotides line up with TRBD1. Germline lookup yields CDR1 KGHSH and CDR2 LQKENI. The V segment lost 2 bases and the J segment 1 base; nucleotides outside the gene matches: 13. This CDR3 comprises 20 residues. The CDR3 reads CASSPGAGTGESGNTGELFF. The CDR3 nucleotides are TGTGCCAGCTCACCAGGGGCCGGGACAGGGGAAAGCGGGAACACCGGGGAGCTGTTTTTT.

The chain couples TRBV29-1 to TRBJ2-1, with D perhaps matching TRBD2 (5 bases). The germline V gene encodes CDR1 SQVTM and CDR2 ANQGSEA. This CDR3 region has 14 residues. Trimming took 1 base from V and 2 from J, leaving 9 bases between them. Here the CDR3 reads CSVEGKGAYNEQFF. CDR3 coding DNA: TGCAGCGTTGAAGGAAAGGGAGCCTACAATGAGCAGTTCTTC.

The chain links TRBV7-2 to TRBJ1-1; possible D gene TRBD1, 6 bases. The germline gives CDR1 SGHTA, CDR2 FQGNSA. V lost 5 bases and J lost 8, with 12 bases in between. This CDR3 has 12 residues. This chain's CDR3 is CASSLGHREAFF. The CDR3 nucleotides read TGTGCCAGCAGCCTGGGACATAGGGAAGCTTTCTTT.

The chain couples TRBV4-2 to TRBJ2-7; 7 bases align to TRBD2. This CDR3 region has 17 residues. J gave up 5 bases and V 2 bases, and 15 bases lay outside the gene matches. Germline CDR1 and CDR2: LGHNA and YNFKEQ. The CDR3 nucleotides read TGTGCCAGCAGCCAAAACGAAAGAAGCGGGGTCTTCAACGAGCAGTACTTC. Its protein is CASSQNERSGVFNEQYF.

In this sample, this clone turned up once. The V and J genes are TRBV11-3 and TRBJ2-1; 8 positions agree with TRBD2. The trim removed 0 bases at V and 4 bases at J, leaving 5 bases unmatched. From germline, CDR1 is SGHNT and CDR2 YENEEA. CDR3 length: 16 residues. CDR3 nucleotides: TGTGCCAGCAGCTTAGACCCCGGCGGGGGGTACAATGAGCAGTTCTTC. Its protein is CASSLDPGGGYNEQFF.

The genes are TRBV7-9 and TRBJ1-1, with D tentatively TRBD1 (5 bases). CDR3 size: 13 residues. Germline-derived CDR1 and CDR2 are SEHNR and FQNEAQ (reference sequence). The V gene lost 6 bases and the J gene lost 8 bases, with 16 bases spanning the gap. This chain's CDR3 is CASSLIRGIEAFF. Written as DNA, the CDR3 is TGTGCCAGCAGTCTGATTCGGGGGATCGAAGCTTTCTTT.

The J gene is TRBJ2-1, the V gene TRBV7-3, with 7 bases aligning to TRBD2. Germline CDR1 is SGHTA and CDR2 is FQGTGA. V trimming: 5 bases; J trimming: 7 bases; junction bases outside the gene matches: 14. This CDR3 contains 16 residues. The CDR3 bases are TGTGCCAGCAGCCCCTATGGGGGGGGAATGAGGAATGAGCAGTTCTTC. Encoded protein: CASSPYGGGMRNEQFF.

The chain employs TRBV10-3 and TRBJ2-7; 9 bases are a match to TRBD1. The ends lost 6 bases at V and 0 bases at J; junction bases unmatched: 6. Germline V CDR1 and CDR2: ENHRY, SYGVKD. This CDR3 is 15 amino acids long. For the CDR3, the DNA is TGTGCCATCAGGCCCGGGACAGGGAACTCCTACGAGCAGTACTTC. Translation: CAIRPGTGNSYEQYF.

This clone counts as medium-sized. V gene TRBV28 combines with J gene TRBJ1-5; the D gene is possibly TRBD1 (6 bases). Trimming pared 3 bases from V and 5 bases from J, leaving 14 bases between. There are 15 residues in the CDR3. Germline CDR1 MDHEN, CDR2 SYDVKM. The CDR3 DNA sequence: TGTGCCAGCAGTTTCGGGGGGGCTTACTATCAGCCCCAGCATTTT. It encodes CASSFGGAYYQPQHF.

This clone has more than one count but fewer than ten. The chain has TRBV27 and TRBJ2-7, with D possibly called TRBD1 or TRBD2 (5 bases each). V lost 3 bases and J 1 base, leaving 10 bases between the germline ends. The CDR3 sequence is 14 residues long. Germline V CDR1 and CDR2: MNHEY, SMNVEV (reference sequence). CDR3 DNA sequence: TGTGCCAGCAGTTTCGGGGCCCGATCCTACGAGCAGTACTTC. Its protein is CASSFGARSYEQYF.

J is TRBJ1-2 and V is TRBV5-4, with D possibly matching TRBD1 (5 bases). The V gene's germline CDR1 is SGHNT and CDR2 YYREEE (reference sequence). V lost 4 bases and J lost 4, with 17 bases in between. The CDR3 is made up of 15 amino acids. CDR3 nucleotide sequence: TGTGCCAGCAGCCCACGTAAAGGGGAGGCCTATGGCTACACCTTC. Translation: CASSPRKGEAYGYTF.

This chain joins TRBV9 and TRBJ2-3, with TRBD1 matching over 9 bases. The CDR3 sequence is 15 residues long. Per germline, CDR1 SGDLS and CDR2 YYNGEE. V gave up 3 bases and J gave up 2 bases; unmatched junction bases: 4. CDR3 sequence (DNA): TGTGCCAGCAGCGAGGGGGACAGGGCCACAGATACGCAGTATTTT. Translating it yields CASSEGDRATDTQYF.

J is TRBJ2-4 and V is TRBV29-1, with 8 bases lining up with TRBD2. There are 14 residues in the CDR3. The germline gives CDR1 SQVTM, CDR2 ANQGSEA. Trimming at V came to 4 bases and at J to 4 bases, leaving 6 bases not matched to a gene. Here the CDR3 DNA reads TGCAGCGTTGTAGGGGTAGCGGGAAAAAACATTCAGTACTTC. As protein: CSVVGVAGKNIQYF.

The chain carries TRBV27 and TRBJ2-2; D is uncertain. This CDR3 has 12 amino acids. Germline loops: CDR1 MNHEY, CDR2 SMNVEV (reference sequence). The V end lost 4 bases, the J end lost 6 bases, and 6 bases lay between the germline ends. This CDR3 reads CASSSVSGELFF. CDR3 bases: TGTGCCAGCAGTTCCGTGTCCGGGGAGCTGTTTTTT.

A note on this clone: The junction and the germline gene differ at one end; a read error may be behind it. The J gene is TRBJ2-7, the V gene TRBV11-2, with D perhaps matching TRBD1 (5 bases). Looked up from germline, CDR1 is SGHAT and CDR2 is FQNNGV. The CDR3 has 16 residues. CDR3 sequence reads: CASSQDPQGNSYEQYF. The DNA of the CDR3 is TGCGCCAGCAGCCAAGATCCCCAGGGCAACTCCTACGAGCAGTACTTC.

The chain couples TRBV6-5 to TRBJ1-2; the D gene is possibly TRBD1 (6 bases). There are 13 residues in the CDR3. Trimming left V 0 bases short and J 8 bases short, with 10 bases between. CDR1 is MNHEY and CDR2 is SVGAGI in the germline V gene. CDR3 amino acids: CASSYSRGKGYTF. In nucleotides, the CDR3 is TGTGCCAGCAGTTACTCGAGGGGGAAAGGCTACACCTTC.

The V call is TRBV9, the J call TRBJ2-7; D perhaps matches TRBD2 (5 bases). Trimming removed 5 bases from V and 4 bases from J, with 10 bases in between. The germline V gene has CDR1 SGDLS and CDR2 YYNGEE. This CDR3 is 12 amino acids long. CDR3 nucleotides: TGTGCCAGCAGTCCATCGGGGTACGAGCAGTACTTC. This encodes CASSPSGYEQYF.

A remark on this clone: A much larger clone is a single base away; this may be a read error. J is TRBJ2-7 and V is TRBV11-3; no firm D call. The CDR3 sequence is 12 residues long. Germline V gene lookup returns CDR1 SGHNT and CDR2 YENEEA. V gave up 2 bases and J gave up 1 base, with 3 bases separating them. The CDR3 DNA follows: TGTGCCAGCAGCTTACAGTCCTACGAGCAGTACTTC. It encodes CASSLQSYEQYF.

The chain is built from TRBV18 and TRBJ2-3; D is unclear. CDR1 and CDR2 from the germline V gene are KGHSH and LQKENI. Trimming shortened V by 6 bases and J by 7 bases, and 35 bases separated the two germline ends. The CDR3 runs 20 residues. CDR3 amino acids: CASSRVLVGGLLLDTNTQYF. CDR3 DNA: TGTGCCAGCTCCCGCGTTCTAGTGGGCGGCCTTCTCCTCGACACGAATACGCAGTATTTT.

The J gene is TRBJ1-6, the V gene TRBV9; the D gene is possibly TRBD1 (5 bases). The germline V gene encodes CDR1 SGDLS and CDR2 YYNGEE. This CDR3 region has 15 residues. The V gene lost 1 base and the J gene lost 10 bases, with 15 bases spanning the gap. The CDR3 DNA reads as TGTGCCAGCAGCGTATCTCCAGAAGGGGACTCACCCCTCCACTTT. It codes for CASSVSPEGDSPLHF.

The chain is built from TRBV11-2 and TRBJ2-5, with 7 bases identical to TRBD1. Germline CDR1 is SGHAT and CDR2 is FQNNGV. V trimming: 5 bases; J trimming: 1 base; junction bases outside the gene matches: 4. The CDR3 sequence is 14 residues long. The CDR3 loop is CASSARTGQETQYF. CDR3 in DNA: TGTGCCAGCAGCGCTAGGACAGGCCAAGAGACCCAGTACTTC.

The chain is built from TRBV19 and TRBJ1-5; D might be TRBD1 (5 bases). CDR3 length equals 15 residues. The V end was cut by 3 bases, the J end by 3 bases, with 12 bases between. Germline V gene sequence: CDR1 LNHDA, CDR2 SQIVND (reference sequence). The CDR3 reads CASSISIGHNQPQHF. In DNA form, the CDR3 reads TGTGCCAGTAGTATCTCGATCGGACACAATCAGCCCCAGCATTTT.

V and J are TRBV4-3 and TRBJ1-3; D might be TRBD1 (5 bases). The CDR3 has 18 residues. The V and J ends lost 4 bases and 0 bases respectively, with 19 bases between them. CDR1 is LGHNA, CDR2 YSLEER, per germline. DNA of the CDR3: TGCGCCAGCAGCCCCTCGGCTGCGACAAGGGGCTCTGGAAACACCATATATTTT. It encodes CASSPSAATRGSGNTIYF.